This entry lists 3 T cell receptor beta chains sequenced from one sample in a study of blood T cell repertoires in COVID-19. The data were produced by immunoSEQ multiplex PCR, yet TCRdb's version contains in-frame clones alone and is incomplete. Of 120,000 to 150,000 clones detected, approximately 84% appear once; the ten largest clones hold around 5.5%. The material sequenced was PBMCs or T cells enriched from blood (not recorded which). These receptors all come from a middle-aged man with acute COVID-19.

V and J are TRBV27 and TRBJ1-1; 8 bases are a match to TRBD1. From germline, CDR1 is MNHEY and CDR2 SMNVEV (reference sequence). V was clipped by 6 bases and J by 4 bases; unmatched bases: 10. This CDR3 spans 15 amino acids. The CDR3 sequence: CASSFDRGGGTEAFF. In nucleotides, the CDR3 is TGTGCCAGCAGCTTCGACAGGGGAGGGGGCACTGAAGCTTTCTTT.

This chain joins TRBV4-3 and TRBJ2-5, with D unresolved. The CDR3 is made up of 14 amino acids. Trimming left V 1 base short and J 5 bases short, with 11 bases between. Germline CDR1 LGHNA, CDR2 YSLEER. The CDR3 spells CASSQALTRETQYF. Written as DNA, the CDR3 is TGCGCCAGCAGCCAAGCTCTTACTCGGGAGACCCAGTACTTC.

This sequence joins TRBV28 and TRBJ1-5; no firm D call. Trimming stripped 4 bases from V and 0 bases from J, with 10 bases between. CDR1 and CDR2 (germline): MDHEN, SYDVKM. The CDR3 is 15 amino acids. The CDR3 DNA is TGTGCCAGCAGTTCGACTGAAGGTAGCAATCAGCCCCAGCATTTT. This encodes CASSSTEGSNQPQHF.